This T cell receptor (beta chain) was sequenced in a study of shared clonotypes between healthy human individuals. Broader study findings: Generally, estimated richness proved larger in naive subsets than it did in memory subsets.

This clone was observed a single time. Its antigen remains unknown. In the authors' methods: Filtering differed for immunoSEQ, which gave only junction sequences without quality scores. The table came from immunoSEQ multiplex PCR; TCRdb's copy has only in-frame clones and leaves some out. V, J and clone size are those of that table, while D and trimming were read from the DNA. Here the sample spans roughly 410,000 clones, roughly 96% being singletons. The germline gives CDR1 MNHEY, CDR2 SVGAGI. This CDR3 spans 15 amino acids. V shed 0 bases and J shed 1 base, with 10 bases lying between them. V and J are TRBV6-5 and TRBJ2-7; the D is unclear. The source is a man aged 25 to 40 in good health. Input material: memory CD8+ T cells sorted from blood. As to subset: CD45RO+ cells pooled with CCR7-negative TemRA cells. The CDR3 region is CASSYSNTRSYEQYF. Here the CDR3 DNA reads TGTGCCAGCAGTTACTCGAACACCCGATCCTACGAGCAGTACTTC.